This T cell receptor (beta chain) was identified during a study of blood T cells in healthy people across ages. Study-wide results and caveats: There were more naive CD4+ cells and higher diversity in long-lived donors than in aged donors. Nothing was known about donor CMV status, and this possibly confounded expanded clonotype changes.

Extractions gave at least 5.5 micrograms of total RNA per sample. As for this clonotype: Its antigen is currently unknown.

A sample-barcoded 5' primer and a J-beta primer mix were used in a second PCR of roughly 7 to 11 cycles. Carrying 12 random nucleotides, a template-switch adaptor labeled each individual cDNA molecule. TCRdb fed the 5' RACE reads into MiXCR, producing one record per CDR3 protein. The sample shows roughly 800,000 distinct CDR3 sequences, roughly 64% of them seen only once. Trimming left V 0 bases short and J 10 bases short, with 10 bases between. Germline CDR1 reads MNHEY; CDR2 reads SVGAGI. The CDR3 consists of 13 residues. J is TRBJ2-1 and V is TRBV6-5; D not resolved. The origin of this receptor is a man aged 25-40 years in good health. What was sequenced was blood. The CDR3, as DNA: TGTGCCAGCAGTTACTCATCTCGATACGAGCAGTTCTTC. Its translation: CASSYSSRYEQFF.